These T cell receptor beta chains were read from a single sample in a study of shared clonotypes between healthy human individuals. The repertoire was sequenced with immunoSEQ multiplex PCR; TCRdb's copy has only in-frame clones and lacks some. The data contain millions of clones, around 94% of them seen just once; the ten biggest clones take up about 0.13%. Sequencing was performed on naive CD4+ T cells sorted from blood. These receptors were taken from a man aged 18-30 years in good health. The CDR3 runs from the conserved cysteine through the conserved F or W. The D gene is left open where the match is weak. The listing skips clone size in some rows; elsewhere it reads once, few, many or a size class.

J | D | size | V | CDR3 | DNA
TRBJ1-2 | TRBD1 | NA | TRBV6-5 | CASTRGGQANYGYTF | TGTGCCAGCACCCGGGGGGGACAGGCTAACTATGGCTACACCTTC
TRBJ1-2 | NA | NA | TRBV30 | CAWSARWGLQGGYTF | TGTGCCTGGAGTGCAAGATGGGGGCTCCAGGGTGGCTACACCTTC
TRBJ2-7 | NA | NA | TRBV5-1 | CASSLGGVTYEQYF | TGCGCCAGCAGCTTGGGAGGGGTCACCTACGAGCAGTACTTC
TRBJ1-1 | TRBD1 | NA | TRBV14 | CASSQPGGSSEAFF | TGTGCCAGCAGCCAACCAGGGGGTAGTTCTGAAGCTTTCTTT
TRBJ2-1 | NA | NA | TRBV1 | CTSSPLRARDEQFF | TGCACCAGCAGCCCCTTGAGGGCCCGGGATGAGCAGTTCTTC
TRBJ2-2 | TRBD2 | NA | TRBV6-4 | CASSEGLVGTGELFF | TGTGCCAGCAGTGAGGGACTAGTGGGAACCGGGGAGCTGTTTTTT
TRBJ2-1 | TRBD2 | NA | TRBV10-2 | CAARDFGEGGVIF | TGCGCCGCCCGGGACTTCGGCGAGGGAGGGGTGATCTTC
TRBJ1-4 | NA | NA | TRBV5-6 | CASSFEASNEKLFF | TGTGCCAGCAGCTTCGAGGCCTCTAATGAAAAACTGTTTTTT
TRBJ2-7 | NA | once | TRBV5-5 | CASSSGAGTGYEQYF | TGTGCCAGCAGCTCCGGGGCGGGGACGGGGTACGAGCAGTACTTC
TRBJ1-5 | NA | NA | TRBV10-3 | CAISEARSFNQPQHF | TGTGCCATCAGTGAGGCCCGGTCCTTCAATCAGCCCCAGCATTTT
TRBJ1-3 | NA | NA | TRBV5-4 | CASSNGTTGNTIYF | TGTGCCAGCAGCAATGGGACGACTGGAAACACCATATATTTT
TRBJ2-7 | NA | NA | TRBV20-1 | CSARGHFEQYF | TGCAGTGCTAGAGGACATTTCGAGCAGTACTTC
TRBJ2-5 | NA | NA | TRBV5-7 | CASSFRGAPGETQYF | TGTGCCAGCAGCTTTCGGGGGGCGCCGGGAGAGACCCAGTACTTC
TRBJ2-1 | NA | NA | TRBV6-5 | CASSYSLANEQFF | TGTGCCAGCAGTTACTCGCTAGCGAATGAGCAGTTCTTC
TRBJ2-3 | NA | NA | TRBV5-1 | CASRLGTDTQYF | TGCGCCAGCAGATTAGGCACAGATACGCAGTATTTT
TRBJ2-7 | TRBD2 | NA | TRBV27 | CASSPGGGRASSYEQYF | TGTGCCAGCTCGCCGGGGGGAGGGCGGGCTTCGTCCTACGAGCAGTACTTC
TRBJ2-7 | NA | NA | TRBV28 | CASSWEFSYEQYF | TGTGCCAGCAGTTGGGAGTTCTCCTACGAGCAGTACTTC
TRBJ1-5 | NA | NA | TRBV4-3 | CASSQEYGEPQHF | TGCGCCAGCAGCCAAGAGTATGGAGAGCCCCAGCATTTT
TRBJ1-5 | NA | NA | TRBV10-3 | CAISDSRDQPQHF | TGTGCCATCAGTGATAGTAGGGACCAGCCCCAGCATTTT
TRBJ1-6 | NA | NA | TRBV9 | CASSPHGDSPLHF | TGTGCCAGCAGCCCCCATGGGGATTCACCCCTCCACTTT
TRBJ2-3 | TRBD1 | NA | TRBV5-1 | CASSLGDRIDTQYF | TGCGCCAGCAGCTTGGGGGACAGAATAGATACGCAGTATTTT
TRBJ2-7 | NA | NA | TRBV6-1 | CASRGQPYEQYF | TGTGCCAGCAGAGGTCAGCCCTACGAGCAGTACTTC
TRBJ2-7 | NA | NA | TRBV5-5 | CASSLQDNYEQYF | TGTGCCAGCAGCTTGCAGGACAACTACGAGCAGTACTTC
TRBJ2-3 | TRBD2 | NA | TRBV5-1 | CASSLPSGASLGTDTQYF | TGCGCCAGCAGCTTGCCTAGCGGGGCTTCCCTCGGGACAGATACGCAGTATTTT
TRBJ2-4 | TRBD2 | NA | TRBV28 | CASRASGSNIQYF | TGTGCCAGCAGGGCTAGCGGGAGTAACATTCAGTACTTC
TRBJ1-2 | TRBD1 | once | TRBV6-5 | CASSPGTGSGYTF | TGTGCCAGCAGTCCGGGGACAGGGTCTGGCTACACCTTC
TRBJ2-7 | NA | NA | TRBV11-1 | CASSFELSYEQYF | TGTGCCAGCAGCTTTGAACTCTCCTACGAGCAGTACTTC
TRBJ2-1 | TRBD2 | NA | TRBV18 | CASSPSIAGYSYNEQFF | TGTGCCAGCTCCCCTTCGATAGCGGGTTACTCCTACAATGAGCAGTTCTTC
TRBJ2-3 | NA | NA | TRBV29-1 | CSVEPRATDTQYF | TGCAGCGTTGAACCCAGGGCCACAGATACGCAGTATTTT
TRBJ2-4 | NA | NA | TRBV7-2 | CASSLARNSGVAKNIQYF | TGTGCCAGCAGCTTAGCGCGGAATAGCGGAGTAGCCAAAAACATTCAGTACTTC
TRBJ1-1 | NA | NA | TRBV6-5 | CASSQGGANTEAFF | TGTGCCAGCAGTCAAGGGGGTGCTAACACTGAAGCTTTCTTT
TRBJ1-6 | TRBD1 | NA | TRBV28 | CASNTGTGLSPLHF | TGTGCCAGTAATACCGGGACAGGGCTCTCACCCCTCCACTTT
TRBJ2-7 | TRBD1 | NA | TRBV5-6 | CASSYDRGSYEQYF | TGTGCCAGCAGCTACGACAGGGGCTCCTACGAGCAGTACTTC
TRBJ1-1 | NA | NA | TRBV5-4 | CASSLQQNTEAFF | TGTGCCAGCAGCTTGCAGCAGAACACTGAAGCTTTCTTT
TRBJ2-3 | NA | NA | TRBV10-3 | CAISGNTDTQYF | TGTGCCATCAGTGGGAACACAGATACGCAGTATTTT
TRBJ2-7 | TRBD2 | once | TRBV10-2 | CASSKLAGTSYEQYF | TGCGCCAGCAGTAAATTAGCGGGTACCTCCTACGAGCAGTACTTC
TRBJ1-5 | NA | NA | TRBV28 | CASQWGNQPQHF | TGTGCCAGCCAATGGGGCAATCAGCCCCAGCATTTT
TRBJ2-5 | NA | once | TRBV9 | CASSVDNRVGETQYF | TGTGCCAGCAGCGTAGATAATAGGGTCGGAGAGACCCAGTACTTC
TRBJ2-7 | NA | NA | TRBV30 | CAWSGDGYSYEQYF | TGTGCCTGGAGCGGGGACGGTTACTCCTACGAGCAGTACTTC
TRBJ2-5 | NA | once | TRBV6-1 | CASSEALGGRQETQYF | TGTGCCAGCAGTGAAGCGTTAGGAGGCAGACAAGAGACCCAGTACTTC
TRBJ1-4 | NA | NA | TRBV7-8 | CASSLGTATNEKLFF | TGTGCCAGCAGCTTAGGGACTGCAACTAATGAAAAACTGTTTTTT
TRBJ2-6 | NA | NA | TRBV6-5 | CASSYGQIGANVLTF | TGTGCCAGCAGTTATGGGCAGATCGGGGCCAACGTCCTGACTTTC
TRBJ2-7 | NA | NA | TRBV7-8 | CASSLAPAHEQYF | TGTGCCAGCAGCTTAGCTCCGGCCCACGAGCAGTACTTC
TRBJ1-1 | TRBD1 | NA | TRBV6-5 | CASGQGMNTEAFF | TGTGCCAGCGGACAGGGCATGAACACTGAAGCTTTCTTT
TRBJ2-5 | NA | NA | TRBV7-3 | CASSLKGMETQYF | TGTGCCAGCAGCTTAAAGGGAATGGAGACCCAGTACTTC
TRBJ1-2 | NA | NA | TRBV5-1 | CASSLKTSQAYGYTF | TGCGCCAGCAGCTTGAAGACGTCACAGGCCTATGGCTACACCTTC
TRBJ2-1 | NA | NA | TRBV15 | CATFATYNEQFF | TGTGCCACCTTTGCCACCTACAATGAGCAGTTCTTC
TRBJ1-2 | NA | NA | TRBV6-5 | CASSYSRQNYGYTF | TGTGCCAGCAGTTACTCGAGGCAGAACTATGGCTACACCTTC
TRBJ1-6 | NA | few | TRBV28 | CASRTGTKDSPLHF | TGTGCCAGCAGAACCGGGACAAAGGATTCACCCCTCCACTTT